The rows below give T cell receptor beta chains drawn from one sample of a study of control samples from healthy donors and cancer patients. The repertoire was sequenced with immunoSEQ multiplex PCR; TCRdb's copy has only in-frame clones and lacks some. Of a few hundred thousand clones in the sample, about 93% were seen once. Sequencing was performed on PBMCs. The receptors were gathered from a man aged 35-49 years with head and neck cancer. Both conserved end residues are part of each CDR3. Each record gives: clone size, V gene, D gene, CDR3 length, J gene, CDR3 protein, CDR3 DNA. D genes are given only for firm matches. Expanded clones get a size class; other rows say once, few or many, or leave the size out.

NA	TRBV7-2	NA	14	TRBJ2-7	CASSYRGTSYEQYF	TGTGCCAGCAGCTATCGGGGGACCTCCTACGAGCAGTACTTC
NA	TRBV7-9	NA	16	TRBJ1-6	CASIAWGSSYNSPLHF	TGTGCCAGCATCGCTTGGGGGAGCTCCTATAATTCACCCCTCCACTTT
NA	TRBV29-1	TRBD1	12	TRBJ2-7	CSGQGVGYEQYF	TGCAGCGGACAGGGGGTTGGGTACGAGCAGTACTTC
NA	TRBV7-3	TRBD1	14	TRBJ2-2	CASSLQGAAGELFF	TGTGCCAGCAGCTTACAGGGGGCCGCGGGGGAGCTGTTTTTT
NA	TRBV6-5	TRBD1	12	TRBJ2-7	CASRGDSYEQYF	TGTGCCAGCAGAGGGGACAGCTACGAGCAGTACTTC
NA	TRBV7-9	NA	13	TRBJ1-1	CASSSTGYTEAFF	TGTGCCAGCAGCTCCACAGGGTACACTGAAGCTTTCTTT
NA	TRBV12-3/TRBV12-4	NA	12	TRBJ2-2	CASSANTGELFF	TGTGCCAGCAGTGCTAACACCGGGGAGCTGTTTTTT
NA	TRBV19	TRBD2	15	TRBJ2-7	CASTFSAGSSYEQYF	TGTGCCAGTACCTTCTCAGCGGGGTCCTCCTACGAGCAGTACTTC
few	TRBV19	NA	12	TRBJ1-5	CASADGNQPQHF	TGTGCCAGTGCCGACGGCAATCAGCCCCAGCATTTT
NA	TRBV25-1	TRBD2	16	TRBJ2-7	CASSESGREGSYEQYF	TGTGCCAGCAGTGAAAGCGGGAGAGAGGGCTCCTACGAGCAGTACTTC
NA	TRBV28	TRBD1	16	TRBJ2-7	CASGPGPGTGSQEQYF	TGTGCCAGCGGCCCCGGACCCGGGACAGGGTCTCAGGAGCAGTACTTC
once	TRBV25-1	TRBD1	15	TRBJ2-5	CASSEPTGVVETQYF	TGTGCCAGCAGTGAGCCAACAGGGGTTGTGGAGACCCAGTACTTC
NA	TRBV7-9	NA	16	TRBJ2-7	CASSLVSTGPSYEQYF	TGTGCCAGCAGCTTAGTCTCTACAGGGCCTTCCTACGAGCAGTACTTC
NA	TRBV7-9	TRBD1	16	TRBJ2-4	CASSLLGQAAKNIQYF	TGTGCCAGCAGCTTACTGGGACAGGCAGCCAAAAACATTCAGTACTTC
NA	TRBV5-6	NA	15	TRBJ2-3	CASSLAGGRTDTQYF	TGTGCCAGCAGCTTGGCCGGGGGGCGCACAGATACGCAGTATTTT
NA	TRBV28	TRBD1	15	TRBJ2-7	CASSLGDRGAYEQYF	TGTGCCAGCAGTTTAGGGGACAGGGGGGCCTACGAGCAGTACTTC
NA	TRBV20-1	NA	11	TRBJ2-7	CSAWDLPMQYF	TGCAGTGCTTGGGACTTGCCGATGCAGTACTTC
NA	TRBV11-1	NA	16	TRBJ2-1	CASSPPVASSYNEQFF	TGTGCCAGCAGCCCCCCCGTTGCGAGCTCCTACAATGAGCAGTTCTTC
NA	TRBV2	NA	13	TRBJ2-7	CASSEEGVDEQYF	TGTGCCAGCAGTGAGGAGGGCGTAGACGAGCAGTACTTC
NA	TRBV18	TRBD1	18	TRBJ2-7	CASSTAYSTGGSFYEQYF	TGTGCCAGCTCAACGGCATATAGTACAGGGGGTTCGTTCTACGAGCAGTACTTC
NA	TRBV6-5	NA	14	TRBJ2-3	CASSPGAVTDTQYF	TGTGCCAGCAGTCCAGGGGCAGTCACAGATACGCAGTATTTT
NA	TRBV7-2	TRBD1	15	TRBJ1-6	CASSLGTGLNSPLHF	TGTGCCAGCAGCTTAGGGACAGGACTAAATTCACCCCTCCACTTT
NA	TRBV2	NA	13	TRBJ2-7	CASTEGQSYEQYF	TGTGCCAGCACGGAAGGACAGTCCTACGAGCAGTACTTC
NA	TRBV14	TRBD2	16	TRBJ2-1	CASSRTSGGVYNEQFF	TGTGCCAGCAGCCGTACTAGCGGGGGGGTTTACAATGAGCAGTTCTTC
NA	TRBV28	NA	14	TRBJ2-4	CASSLHGAKNIQYF	TGTGCCAGCAGTTTACACGGAGCCAAAAACATTCAGTACTTC
NA	TRBV5-4	TRBD1	13	TRBJ1-2	CASSIDRGDGYTF	TGTGCCAGCAGCATCGACAGGGGCGATGGCTACACCTTC